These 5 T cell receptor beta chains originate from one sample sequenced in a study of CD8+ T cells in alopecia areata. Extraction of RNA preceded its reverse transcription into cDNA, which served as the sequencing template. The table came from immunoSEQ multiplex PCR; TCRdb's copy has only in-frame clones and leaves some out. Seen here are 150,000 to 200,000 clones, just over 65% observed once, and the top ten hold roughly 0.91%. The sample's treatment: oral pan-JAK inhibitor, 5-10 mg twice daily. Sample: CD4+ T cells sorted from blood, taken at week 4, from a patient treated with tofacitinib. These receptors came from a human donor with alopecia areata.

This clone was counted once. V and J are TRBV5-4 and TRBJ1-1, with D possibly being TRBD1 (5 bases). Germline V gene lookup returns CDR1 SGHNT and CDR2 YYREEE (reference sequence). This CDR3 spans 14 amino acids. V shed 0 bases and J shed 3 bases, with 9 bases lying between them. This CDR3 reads CASSLAGLYTEAFF. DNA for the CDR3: TGTGCCAGCAGCTTGGCGGGACTTTACACTGAAGCTTTCTTT.

CDR3 sequence reads: CSATGAGYGYTF. CDR3 DNA: TGCAGCGCGACAGGGGCGGGGTATGGCTACACCTTC. V and J are TRBV29-1 and TRBJ1-2; the match to TRBD1 covers 8 bases. Losses at the gene ends were 7 bases for V and 5 bases for J; bases not matched to a gene: 6. This CDR3 comprises 12 residues. Germline CDR1 SQVTM, CDR2 ANQGSEA.

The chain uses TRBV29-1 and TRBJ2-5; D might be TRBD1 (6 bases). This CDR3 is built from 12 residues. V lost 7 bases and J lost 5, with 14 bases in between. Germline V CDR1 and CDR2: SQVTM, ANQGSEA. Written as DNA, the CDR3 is TGCAGCGCCGGACAGAGCGGCGAGACCCAGTACTTC. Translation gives CSAGQSGETQYF.

CDR3 residues: CASSKEGARETQYF. The CDR3 DNA reads TGTGCCAGCAGCAAGGAGGGGGCGCGAGAGACCCAGTACTTC. The gene calls are TRBV25-1 and TRBJ2-5, with D perhaps matching TRBD1 (7 bases). Germline lookup yields CDR1 MGHDK and CDR2 SYGVNS. The CDR3 loop spans 14 amino acids. Trimming pared 6 bases from V and 4 bases from J, leaving 15 bases between.

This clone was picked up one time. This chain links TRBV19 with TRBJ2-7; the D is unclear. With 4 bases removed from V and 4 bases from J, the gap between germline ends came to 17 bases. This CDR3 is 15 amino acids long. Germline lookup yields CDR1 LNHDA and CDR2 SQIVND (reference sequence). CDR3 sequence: CASSTQATSEYEQYF. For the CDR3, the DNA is TGTGCCAGTAGTACGCAGGCGACAAGTGAGTACGAGCAGTACTTC.